These T cell receptor beta chains were read from a single sample in a study of beta chain features in type 1 diabetes. Sequencing used immunoSEQ multiplex PCR; TCRdb keeps in-frame clones, though not all of them. In the table there are approximately 170,000 clones, roughly 9% of which are singletons. Sequenced material: central memory CD4+ T cells from blood. The origin of the receptors is a woman between 18 and 30 years old in good health. Each CDR3 is given with its conserved first and last residue. The order of the fields is CDR3 length, D gene, J gene, clone size, V gene, CDR3 protein, CDR3 DNA. The D gene is left open where the match is weak. Some rows have no size entry. The others give once, few or many, or a class for an expanded clone.

>14|.|TRBJ2-5|.|TRBV7-3
CASSLTPGAETQYF
TGTGCCAGCAGCTTAACCCCGGGAGCGGAGACCCAGTACTTC
>12|.|TRBJ1-2|.|TRBV7-9
CASSTANYGYTF
TGTGCCAGCAGCACAGCTAACTATGGCTACACCTTC
>18|.|TRBJ2-7|few|TRBV4-3
CASSQDVSDPRIPYEQYF
TGCGCCAGCAGCCAAGACGTGAGTGATCCGCGGATCCCCTACGAGCAGTACTTC
>15|TRBD2|TRBJ2-2|.|TRBV7-2
CASSLSASGGRELFF
TGTGCCAGCAGCTTATCGGCTAGCGGGGGGAGGGAGCTGTTTTTT
>16|.|TRBJ2-3|.|TRBV10-3
CAISENQGKGTDTQYF
TGTGCCATCAGTGAGAATCAGGGGAAGGGCACAGATACGCAGTATTTT
>15|TRBD1|TRBJ2-7|few|TRBV18
CASSPEGAASYEQYF
TGTGCCAGCTCACCAGAGGGGGCCGCGTCCTACGAGCAGTACTTC
>15|TRBD1|TRBJ2-3|few|TRBV7-6
CASSLADRRTDTQYF
TGTGCCAGCAGCTTAGCGGACAGGCGCACAGATACGCAGTATTTT
>15|.|TRBJ2-1|.|TRBV21-1
CASSKDGLADNEQFF
TGTGCCAGCAGCAAAGATGGGCTAGCGGACAATGAGCAGTTCTTC
>14|TRBD2|TRBJ2-1|.|TRBV2
CASSRDRGDNEQFF
TGTGCCAGCAGTAGGGACCGGGGGGACAATGAGCAGTTCTTC
>14|.|TRBJ1-1|few|TRBV18
CASSPQGQGTEAFF
TGTGCCAGCTCACCTCAGGGACAAGGCACTGAAGCTTTCTTT
>14|TRBD1|TRBJ2-7|.|TRBV5-4
CASSYGQGAYEQYF
TGTGCCAGCAGCTACGGACAGGGTGCCTACGAGCAGTACTTC
>16|TRBD2|TRBJ2-7|.|TRBV19
CASSIRLAGGSGEQYF
TGTGCCAGTAGTATACGGCTAGCGGGAGGATCGGGCGAGCAGTACTTC
>15|.|TRBJ2-7|.|TRBV2
CASATPPGLNYEQYF
TGTGCCAGCGCGACCCCGCCAGGACTCAACTACGAGCAGTACTTC
>16|TRBD1|TRBJ1-4|few|TRBV30
CAWSVKTGFRNEKLFF
TGTGCCTGGAGTGTCAAGACAGGGTTTAGGAATGAAAAACTGTTTTTT
>15|.|TRBJ2-7|few|TRBV5-8
CASSLGLREPYEQYF
TGTGCCAGCAGCTTGGGGCTACGGGAGCCCTACGAGCAGTACTTC
>13|TRBD1|TRBJ1-1|.|TRBV7-9
CASSPGTGDEAFF
TGTGCCAGCAGCCCAGGGACAGGGGACGAAGCTTTCTTT
>14|.|TRBJ2-7|few|TRBV11-2
CASTPAGVVSEQYF
TGTGCCAGCACCCCGGCAGGGGTTGTGAGTGAGCAGTACTTC
>15|.|TRBJ2-2|many|TRBV4-3
CASSQEGGRTGELFF
TGCGCCAGCAGCCAAGAGGGGGGTAGGACCGGGGAGCTGTTTTTT
>16|.|TRBJ2-6|few|TRBV7-2
CASSSFPRSGANVLTF
TGTGCCAGCAGCTCCTTCCCCCGCTCTGGGGCCAACGTCCTGACTTTC
>19|TRBD1|TRBJ2-6|few|TRBV4-2
CASSQDMRTGGSGANVLTF
TGTGCCAGCAGCCAAGATATGAGGACAGGGGGCTCTGGGGCCAACGTCCTGACTTTC
>13|TRBD1|TRBJ2-7|.|TRBV7-2
CASSSSGQGGQYF
TGTGCCAGCAGCTCTTCCGGACAGGGTGGGCAGTACTTC
>12|.|TRBJ2-3|few|TRBV9
CASSVDGATQYF
TGTGCCAGCAGCGTAGATGGGGCTACGCAGTATTTT
>14|.|TRBJ1-1|.|TRBV11-2
CASSFTLGKAEAFF
TGTGCCAGCAGCTTCACCCTCGGTAAAGCTGAAGCTTTCTTT
>16|TRBD2|TRBJ2-1|few|TRBV11-2
CASSLGTSGRYNEQFF
TGTGCCAGCAGCTTAGGGACTAGCGGGAGGTACAATGAGCAGTTCTTC
>14|TRBD1|TRBJ1-5|.|TRBV18
CASSPTGANQPQHF
TGTGCCAGCTCACCCACAGGGGCGAATCAGCCCCAGCATTTT
>13|TRBD1|TRBJ2-7|.|TRBV10-2
CASSWGTGGEQYF
TGCGCCAGCAGCTGGGGGACAGGGGGCGAGCAGTACTTC
>15|.|TRBJ2-2|many|TRBV4-3
CASSQSRLNTGELFF
TGCGCCAGCAGCCAATCCCGACTCAACACCGGGGAGCTGTTTTTT
>15|TRBD2|TRBJ2-5|few|TRBV7-7
CASSLAGTSGETQYF
TGTGCTAGCAGCTTGGCCGGGACTAGCGGAGAGACCCAGTACTTC
>16|.|TRBJ2-1|.|TRBV4-1
CASSQVEADRRNEQFF
TGCGCCAGCAGCCAAGTGGAAGCGGACCGGAGGAATGAGCAGTTCTTC
>15|TRBD1|TRBJ2-1|.|TRBV5-8
CASSLEGTGYNEQFF
TGTGCCAGCAGCTTGGAGGGGACAGGGTACAATGAGCAGTTCTTC
>14|.|TRBJ2-7|few|TRBV7-2
CASSLGQVGYEQYF
TGTGCCAGCAGCTTAGGACAGGTTGGATACGAGCAGTACTTC
>15|TRBD1|TRBJ2-3|many|TRBV7-9
CASSQGQGLVDTQYF
TGTGCCAGCAGTCAAGGACAGGGGTTGGTAGATACGCAGTATTTT
>15|TRBD1|TRBJ1-1|.|TRBV7-8
CASSRTTGKNTEAFF
TGTGCCAGCAGCCGAACGACAGGGAAGAACACTGAAGCTTTCTTT
>14|.|TRBJ2-1|.|TRBV18
CASSSRPGGDEQFF
TGTGCCAGCTCATCCCGTCCTGGAGGGGATGAGCAGTTCTTC
>17|TRBD2|TRBJ2-7|.|TRBV5-8
CASSLWTSGGSSYEQYF
TGTGCCAGCAGCTTGTGGACTAGCGGGGGTAGCTCCTACGAGCAGTACTTC
>16|.|TRBJ1-2|.|TRBV15
CATSRRGTAINYGYTF
TGTGCCACCAGCAGACGTGGGACTGCAATCAACTATGGCTACACCTTC
>16|TRBD2|TRBJ2-3|.|TRBV7-3
CASSPSWCGRTDTQYF
TGTGCCAGCAGCCCCTCTTGGTGCGGGAGAACAGATACGCAGTATTTT
>13|.|TRBJ1-2|few|TRBV4-1
CASSQDPFYGYTF
TGCGCCAGCAGCCAAGACCCGTTCTATGGCTACACCTTC
>14|TRBD2|TRBJ2-7|.|TRBV5-1
CASSLDLAGYEQYF
TGCGCCAGCAGCTTGGACCTAGCGGGGTACGAGCAGTACTTC
>14|.|TRBJ2-1|many|TRBV11-2
CASSLDSHYNEQFF
TGTGCCAGCAGCTTAGATAGCCACTACAATGAGCAGTTCTTC
>14|.|TRBJ1-2|.|TRBV29-1
CSALEAGLSYGYTF
TGCAGCGCTCTCGAGGCAGGACTCTCCTATGGCTACACCTTC
>18|TRBD2|TRBJ2-5|few|TRBV5-4
CASSFATGLAGGGETQYF
TGTGCCAGCAGCTTCGCTACGGGACTAGCGGGAGGAGGAGAGACCCAGTACTTC
>13|.|TRBJ2-4|few|TRBV11-2
CASSFTGKNIQYF
TGTGCCAGCAGCTTTACAGGGAAAAACATTCAGTACTTC
>15|.|TRBJ1-4|.|TRBV27
CASSSGRAANEKLFF
TGTGCCAGCAGTTCGGGCAGGGCTGCTAATGAAAAACTGTTTTTT
>14|.|TRBJ2-1|.|TRBV5-6
CASSLVSSHNEQFF
TGTGCCAGCAGCTTGGTTAGCAGCCACAATGAGCAGTTCTTC
>13|TRBD1|TRBJ1-2|many|TRBV27
CASSWTGGYGYTF
TGTGCCAGCAGTTGGACAGGGGGGTACGGCTACACCTTC
>14|TRBD1|TRBJ1-2|.|TRBV4-1
CASSQRDRDYGYTF
TGCGCCAGCAGCCAAAGGGACAGGGATTACGGCTACACCTTC
>14|TRBD2|TRBJ2-7|.|TRBV14
CASSRLGTSAEQYF
TGTGCCAGCAGCCGGTTGGGGACTAGCGCCGAGCAGTACTTC
>17|.|TRBJ1-1|few|TRBV14
CASSPRGAFLRDTEAFF
TGTGCCAGCAGCCCGCGGGGAGCCTTCCTGAGGGACACTGAAGCTTTCTTT
>16|.|TRBJ2-6|few|TRBV18
CASSKGGPSGANVLTF
TGTGCCAGCTCGAAGGGCGGGCCCTCTGGGGCCAACGTCCTGACTTTC
>18|.|TRBJ2-6|few|TRBV5-6
CASSQMLTPTSGANVLTF
TGTGCCAGCAGCCAGATGTTGACACCGACCTCTGGGGCCAACGTCCTGACTTTC
>15|TRBD2|TRBJ2-1|.|TRBV9
CASSTSTSGGNEQFF
TGTGCCAGCAGCACCTCGACTAGCGGGGGCAATGAGCAGTTCTTC
>15|TRBD1|TRBJ2-1|many|TRBV19
CASSPRDRVGDEQFF
TGTGCCAGTAGTCCGCGGGACAGGGTGGGCGATGAGCAGTTCTTC
>16|.|TRBJ2-7|.|TRBV5-6
CASSSSGTHFNYEQYF
TGTGCCAGCAGCTCCTCCGGGACACACTTTAACTACGAGCAGTACTTC
>14|TRBD2|TRBJ2-5|.|TRBV7-2
CASKTSGTQETQYF
TGTGCCAGCAAGACTAGCGGGACCCAAGAGACCCAGTACTTC
>13|TRBD2|TRBJ2-1|.|TRBV6-5
CASSRSGRSEQFF
TGTGCCAGCAGCCGGAGCGGGAGGTCTGAGCAGTTCTTC
>15|.|TRBJ1-6|few|TRBV6-6
CASSYRGSYNSPLHF
TGTGCCAGCAGTTACAGGGGCTCCTATAATTCACCCCTCCACTTT
>14|TRBD1|TRBJ2-3|.|TRBV9
CASSTGGATDTQYF
TGTGCCAGCAGTACAGGGGGCGCGACAGATACGCAGTATTTT